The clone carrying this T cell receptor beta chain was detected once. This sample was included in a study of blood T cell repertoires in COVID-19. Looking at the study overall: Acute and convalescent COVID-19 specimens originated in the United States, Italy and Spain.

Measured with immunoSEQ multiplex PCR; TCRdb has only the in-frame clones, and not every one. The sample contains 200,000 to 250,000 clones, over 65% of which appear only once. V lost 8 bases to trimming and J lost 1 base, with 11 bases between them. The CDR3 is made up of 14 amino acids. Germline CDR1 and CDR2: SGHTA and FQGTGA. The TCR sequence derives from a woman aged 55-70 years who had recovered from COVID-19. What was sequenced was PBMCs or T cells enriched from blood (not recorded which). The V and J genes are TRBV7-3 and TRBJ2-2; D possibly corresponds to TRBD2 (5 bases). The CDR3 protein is CASLPGRNTGELFF. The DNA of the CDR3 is TGTGCCAGCCTGCCTGGGAGGAACACCGGGGAGCTGTTTTTT.